The 29 T cell receptor beta chains in this list originate from one sample, sequenced in a study of blood T cell repertoires in COVID-19. Profiling relied on immunoSEQ multiplex PCR, and the TCRdb table lists in-frame clones only, not all of them. This sample has around 300,000 clones, with 80% to 90% found just once. Sample: PBMCs or T cells enriched from blood (not recorded which). The source of these receptors is a man between 25 and 39 years old who had recovered from COVID-19.

The CDR3 reads CAINPGQGGADTQYF. CDR3 bases: TGTGCCATCAATCCGGGACAGGGGGGGGCAGATACGCAGTATTTT. The chain joins TRBV10-3 to TRBJ2-3, with 11 bases identical to TRBD1. V lost 7 bases, J lost 4 bases, and 7 bases stayed unmatched. The CDR3 loop spans 15 amino acids. Germline assignment: CDR1 ENHRY and CDR2 SYGVKD.

CDR3 DNA: TGTGCCAGCAGACTACTGACAGGGACTAATGAAAAACTGTTTTTT. Its protein product is CASRLLTGTNEKLFF. The gene calls are TRBV2 and TRBJ1-4; 7 bases align to TRBD1. V lost 6 bases and J lost 2; bases outside the gene matches: 6. This CDR3 is 15 amino acids long. Germline lookup yields CDR1 SNHLY and CDR2 FYNNEI.

The chain joins TRBV9 to TRBJ2-7; 9 bases fit TRBD1. The CDR3 consists of 15 residues. V was clipped by 4 bases and J by 4 bases; unmatched bases: 9. Germline V gene data show CDR1 as SGDLS and CDR2 as YYNGEE. CDR3 residues: CASSHGGQGTYEQYF. The DNA for the CDR3 is TGTGCCAGCAGCCACGGCGGACAGGGGACATACGAGCAGTACTTC. The full variable domain, its missing parts supplied by reference TRBV9 and TRBJ2-7, is DSGVTQTPKHLITATGQRVTLRCSPRSGDLSVYWYQQSLDQGLQFLIQYYNGEERAKGNILERFSAQQFPDLHSELNLSSLELGDSALYFCASSHGGQGTYEQYFGPGTRLTVT.

The V call is TRBV28, the J call TRBJ2-7; weak D call: TRBD1 (6 bases). The CDR3 runs 16 residues. Germline values: CDR1 MDHEN, CDR2 SYDVKM. V lost 8 bases, J lost 7 bases, and 27 bases lay in between. The CDR3 reads CASPPPPGQKSEEQYF. The CDR3 nucleotides are TGTGCCAGCCCGCCCCCGCCGGGACAAAAGTCGGAGGAGCAGTACTTC.

The chain uses TRBV27 and TRBJ1-1; 7 bases map to TRBD1. After removal of 3 bases from V and 1 base from J, the junction contained 8 bases not matched to a gene. Germline CDR1 and CDR2: MNHEY and SMNVEV (reference sequence). The CDR3 has 16 amino acids. CDR3 residues: CASSLGQTGKNTEAFF. Written as DNA, the CDR3 is TGTGCCAGCAGTTTGGGACAGACTGGTAAGAACACTGAAGCTTTCTTT.

This sequence joins TRBV11-2 and TRBJ2-3; D might be TRBD1 (5 bases). This CDR3 region has 19 residues. Germline V gives CDR1 SGHAT, CDR2 FQNNGV. Trimming cost V 0 bases and J 3 bases, with 22 bases left between them. The CDR3 DNA follows: TGTGCCAGCAGCTTAGATCTGGGGAAAGGGGCTAGAAGTACAGATACGCAGTATTTT. This gives the protein CASSLDLGKGARSTDTQYF.

V gene TRBV5-1 combines with J gene TRBJ1-2; 7 bases map to TRBD1. The germline CDR1 and CDR2 sequences are SGHRS and YFSETQ. This CDR3 is 16 amino acids long. The ends lost 4 bases at V and 8 bases at J; junction bases unmatched: 17. DNA of the CDR3: TGCGCCAGCAGCCTAACGGGACAGCCTACGTCTGAAGGCTACACCTTC. The encoded protein is CASSLTGQPTSEGYTF.

V and J are TRBV28 and TRBJ1-6, with TRBD1 matching 11 bases. Germline values: CDR1 MDHEN, CDR2 SYDVKM. The CDR3 length is 15 residues. V gave up 5 bases and J gave up 7 bases; unmatched junction bases: 4. Here the CDR3 reads CASSVGQGANSPLHF. In DNA form, the CDR3 reads TGTGCCAGCAGTGTTGGACAGGGGGCCAATTCACCCCTCCACTTT.

The CDR3 loop is CASSVDIYEQYF. The CDR3 nucleotides are TGTGCCAGCAGTGTGGACATTTACGAGCAGTACTTC. The chain has TRBV2 and TRBJ2-7; possibly TRBD1 for D (5 bases). This CDR3 spans 12 amino acids. V lost 4 bases to trimming and J lost 4 bases, with 8 bases between them. Germline assignment: CDR1 SNHLY and CDR2 FYNNEI.

The chain carries TRBV5-4 and TRBJ2-1; D perhaps matches TRBD1 (5 bases). With 3 bases removed from V and 2 bases from J, the gap between germline ends came to 12 bases. Germline V gives CDR1 SGHNT, CDR2 YYREEE (reference sequence). This CDR3 region has 15 residues. The DNA for the CDR3 is TGTGCCAGCAGCTACCAGGGTATCCCCTACAATGAGCAGTTCTTC. Translated, it gives CASSYQGIPYNEQFF.

The chain couples TRBV19 to TRBJ1-6, with 7 bases matching TRBD1. CDR1 is LNHDA and CDR2 is SQIVND in the germline V gene (reference sequence). The CDR3 contains 17 residues. Trimming at V came to 4 bases and at J to 7 bases, leaving 13 bases not matched to a gene. CDR3 in amino acids: CASSTPPGTAANSPLHF. The CDR3 DNA follows: TGTGCCAGTAGTACCCCCCCAGGGACAGCAGCAAATTCACCCCTCCACTTT.

The chain joins TRBV4-1 to TRBJ2-7; 7 nucleotides align to TRBD1. V was clipped by 5 bases and J by 6 bases; unmatched bases: 7. The germline V gene encodes CDR1 MGHRA and CDR2 YSYEKL. The CDR3 is made up of 13 amino acids. The CDR3 sequence is CASSDRAGGEQYF. The CDR3 coding sequence is TGCGCCAGCAGCGACAGGGCCGGCGGCGAGCAGTACTTC.

This sequence joins TRBV6-2 or TRBV6-3 and TRBJ2-5; TRBD1 matches at 8 bases. Trimming took 2 bases from V and 6 from J; bases not matched to a gene: 5. The V gene's germline CDR1 is MNHEY and CDR2 SVGEGT. The CDR3 spans 14 residues. The CDR3 sequence: CASSYETGAKTQYF. Written as DNA, the CDR3 is TGTGCCAGCAGTTACGAGACAGGGGCAAAGACCCAGTACTTC.

The chain has TRBV11-3 and TRBJ2-4; D might be TRBD1 (5 bases). Germline loops: CDR1 SGHNT, CDR2 YENEEA. Trimming took off 4 bases at V and 0 bases at J, with 13 bases between the two ends. This CDR3 has 16 amino acids. In DNA, the CDR3 is TGTGCCAGCAGCTCCAGACAGAGAATAGCCAAAAACATTCAGTACTTC. Its translation: CASSSRQRIAKNIQYF.

This chain links TRBV6-5 with TRBJ1-4; 8 bases match TRBD1. Losses at the gene ends were 5 bases for V and 8 bases for J; bases not matched to a gene: 7. The germline CDR1 and CDR2 sequences are MNHEY and SVGAGI. This CDR3 is 14 amino acids long. CDR3 region: CASSTTGGQEKLFF. The CDR3 bases are TGTGCCAGCAGTACCACAGGGGGTCAGGAAAAACTGTTTTTT.

This rearrangement joins TRBV19 to TRBJ1-5, with a possible D match to TRBD1 (5 bases). The CDR3 has 16 residues. CDR1 is LNHDA, CDR2 SQIVND, per germline (reference sequence). Trimming removed 3 bases from V and 0 bases from J, with 12 bases in between. The CDR3 DNA sequence: TGTGCCAGTAGTATTCATAGGGGATATAGCAATCAGCCCCAGCATTTT. Amino acid sequence: CASSIHRGYSNQPQHF.

The chain uses TRBV18 and TRBJ2-2; 8 positions match TRBD1. V was clipped by 3 bases and J by 6 bases; unmatched bases: 3. The CDR3 extends over 14 amino acids. Germline V gene data show CDR1 as KGHSH and CDR2 as LQKENI. The CDR3 spells CASSPTGAPGELFF. The CDR3 DNA sequence: TGTGCCAGCTCACCGACAGGGGCCCCCGGGGAGCTGTTTTTT.

The chain employs TRBV7-3 and TRBJ1-6, with 8 bases fitting TRBD1. Germline V lookup: CDR1 SGHTA, CDR2 FQGTGA. The CDR3 sequence is 14 residues long. Trimming took 4 bases from V and 6 from J; bases not matched to a gene: 2. The CDR3 DNA sequence: TGTGCCAGCAGCTCAGGACAGGGTAATTCACCCCTCCACTTT. The encoded protein is CASSSGQGNSPLHF.

This clone was seen once. The CDR3 reads CASSVQGKGGAQYF. DNA of the CDR3: TGTGCCAGCAGCGTTCAGGGGAAGGGCGGAGCCCAGTACTTC. The chain couples TRBV7-2 to TRBJ2-5; tentative D call: TRBD1 (6 bases). The ends were cut back, 5 bases at V and 9 bases at J, with 19 bases in the middle. CDR1 is SGHTA and CDR2 is FQGNSA in the germline V gene. The length of the CDR3 is 14 residues.

This clone was detected once. The chain combines TRBV5-1 with TRBJ1-1; the match to TRBD1 covers 9 bases. The CDR3 loop spans 15 amino acids. CDR1 and CDR2 (germline): SGHRS, YFSETQ. V dropped 4 bases and J dropped 1; count of bases not matched to a gene: 5. The DNA for the CDR3 is TGCGCCAGCAGCGATCCGGGACAGGGGAACACTGAAGCTTTCTTT. This encodes CASSDPGQGNTEAFF.

The chain has TRBV28 and TRBJ1-4; weak D call: TRBD1 (5 bases). V lost 2 bases, J lost 8 bases, and 15 bases lay in between. The CDR3 length is 15 residues. Germline V lookup: CDR1 MDHEN, CDR2 SYDVKM. CDR3 nucleotides: TGTGCCAGCAGTTTAAGGGGCCTCACGGGCGAAAAACTGTTTTTT. Its protein product is CASSLRGLTGEKLFF.

V gene TRBV7-9 combines with J gene TRBJ2-7, with 7 bases that match TRBD1. The V gene end was trimmed by 5 bases and the J gene end by 5 bases; junction bases not matched to a gene: 6. The CDR3 is made up of 13 amino acids. Germline V gene lookup returns CDR1 SEHNR and CDR2 FQNEAQ (reference sequence). The CDR3 DNA is TGTGCCAGCAGCCTCGGGACAGCGGACGAGCAGTACTTC. It specifies CASSLGTADEQYF.

V usage is TRBV6-1 and J usage is TRBJ1-2; D gene uncertain. The V and J ends lost 2 bases and 5 bases respectively, with 15 bases between them. The CDR3 totals 15 residues. Germline values: CDR1 MNHNS, CDR2 SASEGT. The CDR3 loop reads CASSELSSTGYGYTF. DNA of the CDR3: TGTGCCAGCAGTGAACTATCATCGACGGGTTATGGCTACACCTTC.

The chain is built from TRBV6-5 and TRBJ1-1; a possible D gene is TRBD1 (5 bases). CDR1 is MNHEY and CDR2 is SVGAGI in the germline V gene. This CDR3 spans 14 amino acids. The germline V and J ends were trimmed by 4 bases and 1 base, with 10 bases remaining between them. CDR3 sequence: CASSWSGGNTEAFF. CDR3 DNA sequence: TGTGCCAGCAGTTGGAGCGGGGGGAACACTGAAGCTTTCTTT.

The V and J genes are TRBV4-1 and TRBJ1-4, with TRBD1 matching 7 bases. Germline V gene data show CDR1 as MGHRA and CDR2 as YSYEKL. With 0 bases clipped from V and 10 bases from J, the junction kept 8 bases outside the gene matches. CDR3 length equals 15 residues. Here the CDR3 DNA reads TGCGCCAGCAGCCAAGACACAGGGGAAGGGGGAAAACTGTTTTTT. Protein: CASSQDTGEGGKLFF.

This chain connects TRBV10-3 to TRBJ2-2, with TRBD1 matching 7 bases. V lost 8 bases, J lost 3 bases, and 9 bases stayed unmatched. The germline CDR1 and CDR2 sequences are ENHRY and SYGVKD. The CDR3 length is 15 residues. The CDR3: CAILLQGTDTGELFF. CDR3 bases: TGTGCCATCCTCTTACAGGGGACAGACACCGGGGAGCTGTTTTTT.

Only one count was recorded for this clone. V gene TRBV7-3 combines with J gene TRBJ2-2; 7 bases map to TRBD1. Germline assignment: CDR1 SGHTA and CDR2 FQGTGA. J gave up 5 bases and V 2 bases, and 5 bases lay outside the gene matches. The CDR3 loop spans 15 amino acids. In DNA form, the CDR3 reads TGTGCCAGCAGCTTAGGAGGACAGGCTACCGGGGAGCTGTTTTTT. This encodes CASSLGGQATGELFF.

This rearrangement joins TRBV9 to TRBJ1-3; possibly TRBD1 for D (6 bases). Deletions cut 0 bases from V and 2 bases from J, with 12 bases between. This CDR3 spans 16 amino acids. Germline values: CDR1 SGDLS, CDR2 YYNGEE. The CDR3 spells CASSVELGGPGNTIYF. Written as DNA, the CDR3 is TGTGCCAGCAGCGTAGAACTTGGGGGCCCTGGAAACACCATATATTTT.

The V and J genes are TRBV3-1 (or the pseudogene TRBV3-2) and TRBJ2-5, with a possible D match to TRBD2 (5 bases). The CDR3 runs to 14 residues. V shed 2 bases and J shed 4 bases, with 11 bases lying between them. Germline loops: CDR1 LGHDT, CDR2 YNNKEL (reference sequence). CDR3 region: CASSQSGSGETQYF. CDR3 nucleotide sequence: TGTGCCAGCAGCCAAAGCGGTTCGGGAGAGACCCAGTACTTC.